These 14 T cell receptor beta chains were all obtained from the same sample, sequenced in a study of control samples from healthy donors and cancer patients. The data were produced by immunoSEQ multiplex PCR, yet TCRdb's version contains in-frame clones alone and is incomplete. The table has some 23,000 clones, more than 80% seen once. The sequencing input was PBMCs. The source is a man aged 60 to 75 with head and neck cancer.

This chain links TRBV5-1 with TRBJ2-3; tentative D call: TRBD1 (5 bases). Trimming left V 4 bases short and J 4 bases short, with 13 bases between. Per germline, CDR1 SGHRS and CDR2 YFSETQ. This CDR3 is built from 14 residues. The CDR3 reads CASSLGPVPDTQYF. In DNA form, the CDR3 reads TGCGCCAGCAGCCTGGGGCCAGTCCCAGATACGCAGTATTTT.

This clone was detected only once. The chain links TRBV5-1 to TRBJ2-1, with 7 bases matching TRBD1. V shed 0 bases, J shed 8 bases, and the junction held 11 bases outside the gene matches. Germline-derived CDR1 and CDR2 are SGHRS and YFSETQ. The CDR3 length is 16 residues. In DNA, the CDR3 is TGCGCCAGCAGCTTGGGGGACAGCGAAATGAGGGATGAGCAGTTCTTC. This codes for CASSLGDSEMRDEQFF.

The chain employs TRBV6-5 and TRBJ1-6, with D possibly being TRBD1 (5 bases). Germline lookup yields CDR1 MNHEY and CDR2 SVGAGI. CDR3 length: 13 amino acids. V was pared by 6 bases and J by 10 bases, with 13 bases between. For the CDR3, the DNA is TGTGCCAGCAGCCTCAGACAGAGGTCACCCCTCCACTTT. It is translated as CASSLRQRSPLHF.

The rearrangement uses TRBV29-1 and TRBJ2-3; D perhaps matches TRBD1 (6 bases). CDR3 size: 14 residues. Germline V lookup: CDR1 SQVTM, CDR2 ANQGSEA. Trimming removed 2 bases at V and 6 bases at J, with 15 bases between. The CDR3 DNA is TGCAGCGTTGAACCCACAGGGAAGTTTGATACGCAGTATTTT. It specifies CSVEPTGKFDTQYF.

This clone was observed once. The chain combines TRBV10-3 with TRBJ2-7; D unclear. The CDR3 consists of 12 residues. CDR1 and CDR2 from the germline V gene are ENHRY and SYGVKD. Trimming left V 3 bases short and J 6 bases short, with 9 bases between. The CDR3 region is CAISDSNGEQYF. CDR3 DNA: TGTGCCATCAGTGACAGTAATGGCGAGCAGTACTTC.

This chain uses TRBV3-1 (or the pseudogene TRBV3-2) with TRBJ1-2; D gene ambiguous. V lost 4 bases, J lost 1 base, and 7 bases lay in between. Germline values: CDR1 LGHDT, CDR2 YNNKEL (reference sequence). The CDR3 totals 13 residues. CDR3: CASSLRSNYGYTF. The DNA of the CDR3 is TGTGCCAGCAGCCTACGGAGTAACTATGGCTACACCTTC.

V usage is TRBV10-3 and J usage is TRBJ2-5; D unclear. Between the trimmed V and J ends, which lost 2 bases and 5 bases, there was a span of 9 bases. The germline CDR1 and CDR2 sequences are ENHRY and SYGVKD. The CDR3 is 13 amino acids. The CDR3 region has the DNA TGTGCCATCAGTGAGGGCCAGACGGAGACCCAGTACTTC. Its protein is CAISEGQTETQYF.

The gene calls are TRBV19 and TRBJ1-1, with D possibly matching TRBD1 (5 bases). The CDR3 runs 13 residues. V was shortened by 7 bases and J by 0 bases, with 9 bases between the two germline ends. Germline V lookup: CDR1 LNHDA, CDR2 SQIVND (reference sequence). CDR3 amino acids: CASTDILNTEAFF. As DNA, the CDR3 is TGTGCCAGTACGGACATTCTGAACACTGAAGCTTTCTTT.

The chain employs TRBV9 and TRBJ2-1; D gene uncertain. Germline V lookup: CDR1 SGDLS, CDR2 YYNGEE. V lost 0 bases, J lost 0 bases, and 10 bases lay in between. CDR3 length: 16 amino acids. This CDR3 reads CASSVEALSSYNEQFF. The CDR3 DNA sequence: TGTGCCAGCAGCGTAGAAGCCCTGAGCTCCTACAATGAGCAGTTCTTC. Looking up the rest from reference TRBV9 and TRBJ2-1 gives the full variable domain: DSGVTQTPKHLITATGQRVTLRCSPRSGDLSVYWYQQSLDQGLQFLIQYYNGEERAKGNILERFSAQQFPDLHSELNLSSLELGDSALYFCASSVEALSSYNEQFFGPGTRLTVL.

The chain joins TRBV27 to TRBJ1-1; D unresolved. This CDR3 has 13 amino acids. Germline V gene lookup returns CDR1 MNHEY and CDR2 SMNVEV (reference sequence). Deletions cut 3 bases from V and 1 base from J, with 6 bases between. CDR3 nucleotide sequence: TGTGCCAGCAGTTTTAGCAGGAACACTGAAGCTTTCTTT. It yields the protein CASSFSRNTEAFF.

V is TRBV28 and J is TRBJ1-2; 10 nucleotides line up with TRBD1. The CDR3 totals 18 residues. The trim removed 1 base at V and 4 bases at J, leaving 12 bases unmatched. Germline loops: CDR1 MDHEN, CDR2 SYDVKM. CDR3 region: CASSLSAWRGQGRYGYTF. The CDR3 DNA is TGTGCCAGCAGTTTATCCGCTTGGAGGGGACAGGGGCGCTATGGCTACACCTTC.

The chain uses TRBV3-1 (or the pseudogene TRBV3-2) and TRBJ2-3, with D possibly matching TRBD2 (5 bases). The CDR3 spans 15 residues. Germline-derived CDR1 and CDR2 are LGHDT and YNNKEL (reference sequence). Trimming shortened V by 2 bases and J by 2 bases, and 11 bases separated the two germline ends. The chain's CDR3 is CASSQRARATDTQYF. Here the CDR3 DNA reads TGTGCCAGCAGCCAAAGGGCGAGGGCCACAGATACGCAGTATTTT.

The V and J genes are TRBV7-3 and TRBJ2-3, with D uncertain. The CDR3 length is 15 residues. Between the trimmed V and J ends, which lost 3 bases and 2 bases, there was a span of 12 bases. CDR1 SGHTA and CDR2 FQGTGA come from the germline V gene. CDR3 in amino acids: CASSFPIAVTDTQYF. CDR3 DNA sequence: TGTGCCAGCAGCTTCCCCATTGCGGTCACAGATACGCAGTATTTT. The whole variable domain, filled in from reference TRBV7-3 and TRBJ2-3, reads GAGVSQTPSNKVTEKGKYVELRCDPISGHTALYWYRQSLGQGPEFLIYFQGTGAADDSGLPNDRFFAVRPEGSVSTLKIQRTERGDSAVYLCASSFPIAVTDTQYFGPGTRLTVL.

The chain combines TRBV9 with TRBJ2-2; D is possibly TRBD1 or TRBD2 (6 bases each). CDR3 size: 15 residues. Germline assignment: CDR1 SGDLS and CDR2 YYNGEE. V lost 4 bases and J lost 8, with 18 bases in between. As DNA, the CDR3 is TGTGCCAGCAGCCCCGGGGGCAGGGGTAGTGGGGAGCTGTTTTTT. Residues: CASSPGGRGSGELFF.